This T cell receptor (beta chain) was recovered during a study of blood T cell repertoires in COVID-19. V shed 5 bases and J shed 3 bases, with 10 bases lying between them. Germline V gene lookup returns CDR1 SGHAT and CDR2 FQNNGV. This CDR3 region has 14 residues. Generated by immunoSEQ multiplex PCR, the TCRdb table keeps only in-frame clones and is missing some. This sample has some 200,000 clones, with over 75% found just once. Sample: peripheral blood. The clonotype comes from a woman between 65 and 79 years old with COVID-19, enrolled during active disease. This chain connects TRBV11-2 to TRBJ1-4; D not resolved. The CDR3 reads CASSRRNANEKLFF. The CDR3 DNA is TGTGCCAGCAGCCGGAGGAATGCTAATGAAAAACTGTTTTTT.